These T cell receptor beta chains were read from a single sample in a study of blood T cell repertoires in COVID-19. Measured with immunoSEQ multiplex PCR; TCRdb has only the in-frame clones, and not every one. The sample yields 200,000 or so clones, roughly 89% seen once. The sequenced sample was PBMCs or T cells enriched from blood (not recorded which). Receptor source: a woman in her 40s with acute COVID-19. Both conserved end residues are part of each CDR3. A D gene is named only where the DNA matches it firmly.

j_call v_call d_call cdr3_aa
TRBJ2-7 TRBV7-6 TRBD1 CASTVGTEASYEQYF
TRBJ1-2 TRBV30 - CAWIWGNLSGYTF
TRBJ2-7 TRBV5-4 TRBD1 CASSSETGPSYEQYF
TRBJ1-2 TRBV4-2 - CASSQVAAGRGNGYTF
TRBJ1-1 TRBV6-1 TRBD1 CASSERETGGTEAFF
TRBJ2-1 TRBV5-4 TRBD2 CASSPRERGYNEQFF
TRBJ1-1 TRBV6-4 - CASSDGGVGTEAFF
TRBJ2-3 TRBV5-1 TRBD2 CASSLPSGSTDTQYF
TRBJ2-5 TRBV7-9 TRBD2 CASSLYGLAGKETQYF
TRBJ2-2 TRBV19 - CASSISTRAGELFF
TRBJ1-1 TRBV1 - CTSSQDPVTGDQDTEAFF
TRBJ1-2 TRBV2 - CASSEVGQVVYGYTF
TRBJ2-3 TRBV3-1/TRBV3-2 - CASSLQGGTQYF
TRBJ1-4 TRBV7-9 - CASSRRDTTNEKLFF
TRBJ1-4 TRBV3-1/TRBV3-2 - CASSHLPGGTLLDGNEKLFF
TRBJ1-2 TRBV18 TRBD1 CASSPRTGGEGSKDYGYTF
TRBJ1-1 TRBV3-1/TRBV3-2 - CASSPRQEYSNTEAFF
TRBJ1-2 TRBV9 TRBD1 CASSVEDRGNYGYTF
TRBJ2-1 TRBV11-2 TRBD2 CASSSGTSGYNEQFF
TRBJ1-1 TRBV10-3 - CAIRPTGDEEAFF
TRBJ1-2 TRBV6-5 - CAGHREPNYGYTF
TRBJ1-1 TRBV10-3 TRBD1 CAISLTPGTGNTEAFF
TRBJ2-7 TRBV14 - CASSQKYNYEQYF
TRBJ1-2 TRBV4-2 - CASSQGLASGDGYTF
TRBJ1-1 TRBV12-3/TRBV12-4 - CASSFGGDTEAFF
TRBJ1-2 TRBV18 - CASSPDRKANYGYTF
TRBJ1-4 TRBV6-1 - CASSEGGVGEKLFF
TRBJ2-7 TRBV3-1/TRBV3-2 - CASSNPMWGIPPAGQYF
TRBJ2-5 TRBV14 - CASSQKDRYQETQYF
TRBJ1-1 TRBV21-1 - CASSKGHLNTEAFF
TRBJ1-2 TRBV29-1 TRBD1 CSVGGQGAPGYTF
TRBJ1-3 TRBV7-8 - CASSFATGGNTIYF
TRBJ2-3 TRBV27 TRBD1 CASSYLSGQGGTDTQYF
TRBJ1-4 TRBV28 TRBD1 CASSGTRDRAGEKLFF
TRBJ2-3 TRBV9 TRBD2 CASSGLAGGTDTQYF
TRBJ2-5 TRBV7-2 - CASSLAQGRETQYF
TRBJ1-2 TRBV11-2 - CASSPPRGNYGYTF
TRBJ1-2 TRBV6-1 - CASSDSQGINGYTF
TRBJ1-1 TRBV28 - CASTPTAFFTEAFF
TRBJ1-1 TRBV30 TRBD1 CAWRGGGGENTEAFF
TRBJ1-1 TRBV18 - CASSPPREAVNTEAFF
TRBJ1-5 TRBV9 - CASSPGDSNQPQHF
TRBJ1-3 TRBV9 TRBD1 CASNSGGSGNTIYF
TRBJ2-2 TRBV29-1 TRBD1 CSVEEKGTGTGELFF
TRBJ2-3 TRBV10-3 - CAISESAGRASTDTQYF
TRBJ2-7 TRBV3-1/TRBV3-2 - CASSHTNEQYF
TRBJ2-3 TRBV4-3 TRBD2 CASSQRGNPSGGTTDTQYF
TRBJ1-2 TRBV2 - CASSDPGAVHGYTF
TRBJ2-7 TRBV5-4 TRBD1 CASRPDRASEQYF
TRBJ2-2 TRBV7-9 - CASSLAPGNTGELFF
TRBJ2-6 TRBV2 TRBD1 CASSPGQGSGANVLTF
TRBJ1-1 TRBV30 - CAWGGDTYKYDTEAFF
TRBJ2-4 TRBV15 TRBD1 CATSSAPGTGKNIQYF